The 29 T cell receptor beta chains in this list originate from one sample, sequenced in a study of cytomegalovirus exposure and HLA in healthy donors (dated by TCRdb to 2015 to 2018). Receptor libraries were prepared by the immunoSEQ multiplex PCR assay. For the multiplex PCR, a mixture combining 60 forward primers for TCR Vbeta segments and 13 reverse primers for TCR Jbeta segments was used. TCRdb mirrors the immuneACCESS table, restricted to in-frame sequences. Some clones are absent from its copies; in checked studies, under half trace to an unresolved V gene, and the reason for the others is unknown. The sample yields approximately 200,000 clones; 65% to 85% were counted once. Over 1.5% of the sample is in the top ten clones. Sequencing input: PBMCs. The receptors derive from a woman in her late teens or twenties in good health and CMV-seronegative.

A few counts support this clone. The chain employs TRBV6-4 and TRBJ2-2; 7 bases align to TRBD2. Germline V CDR1 and CDR2: MRHNA, SNTAGT. This CDR3 comprises 15 residues. The J segment lost 4 bases and the V segment lost 0 bases, leaving 2 bases of the junction unmatched. CDR3 nucleotides: TGTGCCAGCAGTGACTCAACGGGGGGCACCGGGGAGCTGTTTTTT. Translated, it gives CASSDSTGGTGELFF.

This clone appeared a single time. The chain employs TRBV15 and TRBJ1-4; D is possibly TRBD1 (6 bases). The germline CDR1 and CDR2 sequences are LNHNV and YYDKDF (reference sequence). The CDR3 is 16 amino acids. With 0 bases removed from V and 3 bases from J, the gap between germline ends came to 11 bases. The CDR3 DNA reads as TGTGCCACCAGCAGAGATACGACAGGCGCTAATGAAAAACTGTTTTTT. Translation gives CATSRDTTGANEKLFF. Variable domain in full (rest from reference TRBV15 and TRBJ1-4): DAMVIQNPRYQVTQFGKPVTLSCSQTLNHNVMYWYQQKSSQAPKLLFHYYDKDFNNEADTPDNFQSRRPNTSFCFLDIRSPGLGDTAMYLCATSRDTTGANEKLFFGSGTQLSVL.

The chain couples TRBV9 to TRBJ2-2; 7 bases fit TRBD1. Trimming at V came to 5 bases and at J to 6 bases, leaving 7 bases not matched to a gene. The CDR3 sequence is 14 residues long. Germline CDR1 and CDR2: SGDLS and YYNGEE. CDR3 DNA sequence: TGTGCCAGCAGTTCGGGACAGCGACCCGGGGAGCTGTTTTTT. Translating it yields CASSSGQRPGELFF.

This chain joins TRBV27 and TRBJ1-6; 7 nucleotides match TRBD1. CDR1 and CDR2 from the germline V gene are MNHEY and SMNVEV (reference sequence). V lost 0 bases to trimming and J lost 9 bases; unmatched junction nucleotides: 5. The CDR3 runs 15 residues. The CDR3 DNA sequence: TGTGCCAGCAGTTTATCAACAGGGGAGGTTTCACCCCTCCACTTT. This sequence encodes CASSLSTGEVSPLHF.

The table lists this clone with a count of one. CDR3 sequence: CATGDSSYGYTF. CDR3 nucleotide sequence: TGTGCCACCGGGGACAGCTCCTATGGCTACACCTTC. The V call is TRBV19, the J call TRBJ1-2; 7 positions agree with TRBD1. The junction had 6 bases not matched to a gene; V was cut back by 10 bases and J by 4 bases. Germline CDR1 is LNHDA and CDR2 is SQIVND (reference sequence). The CDR3 covers 12 residues. The entire variable domain, with the rest obtained from reference TRBV19 and TRBJ1-2, is as follows: DGGITQSPKYLFRKEGQNVTLSCEQNLNHDAMYWYRQDPGQGLRLIYYSQIVNDFQKGDIAEGYSVSREKKESFPLTVTSAQKNPTAFYLCATGDSSYGYTFGSGTRLTVV.

The chain has TRBV2 and TRBJ2-7, with 9 bases identical to TRBD2. Trimming took 2 bases from V and 6 from J; bases not matched to a gene: 5. Germline V gene sequence: CDR1 SNHLY, CDR2 FYNNEI. This CDR3 spans 14 amino acids. As DNA, the CDR3 is TGTGCCAGCAGTGAACAGGGGCGGGAGGGCGAGCAGTACTTC. Translation: CASSEQGREGEQYF.

The V and J genes are TRBV29-1 and TRBJ2-2; 9 bases fit TRBD2. The germline gives CDR1 SQVTM, CDR2 ANQGSEA. CDR3 length: 14 residues. As DNA, the CDR3 is TGCAACCTAATGACTAGCGGTAACACCGGGGAGCTGTTTTTT. As protein: CNLMTSGNTGELFF.

The chain couples TRBV7-2 to TRBJ2-7; 9 bases match TRBD2. In germline, CDR1 is SGHTA, CDR2 FQGNSA. V gave up 4 bases and J gave up 3 bases; unmatched junction bases: 7. CDR3 size: 15 residues. CDR3: CASSYGRGGGYEQYF. CDR3 nucleotides: TGTGCCAGCAGCTACGGGCGGGGGGGCGGCTACGAGCAGTACTTC. Together with reference TRBV7-2 and TRBJ2-7, the CDR3 gives the full variable domain: GAGVSQSPSNKVTEKGKDVELRCDPISGHTALYWYRQSLGQGLEFLIYFQGNSAPDKSGLPSDRFSAERTGGSVSTLTIQRTQQEDSAVYLCASSYGRGGGYEQYFGPGTRLTVT.

This chain joins TRBV6-5 and TRBJ2-3, with D perhaps TRBD1 (5 bases). The V end lost 4 bases, the J end lost 9 bases, and 14 bases lay between the germline ends. This CDR3 comprises 13 residues. From germline, CDR1 is MNHEY and CDR2 SVGAGI. In DNA form, the CDR3 reads TGTGCCAGCAGTTCTCGGACCCCAGGGACGCAGTATTTT. Amino acids: CASSSRTPGTQYF.

This chain joins TRBV5-1 and TRBJ2-3; 9 nucleotides agree with TRBD2. The CDR3 consists of 18 residues. The germline V gene has CDR1 SGHRS and CDR2 YFSETQ. Trimming at V came to 3 bases and at J to 4 bases, leaving 15 bases not matched to a gene. The DNA of the CDR3 is TGCGCCAGCAGCTCCTTGGCCGAGCCGCGGGGGGGATCAGATACGCAGTATTTT. As protein: CASSSLAEPRGGSDTQYF.

The CDR3 loop reads CASSPGTYVEQYF. The CDR3 DNA follows: TGTGCCAGCAGCCCAGGTACCTACGTCGAGCAGTACTTC. The chain carries TRBV9 and TRBJ2-7, with D unclear. The CDR3 loop spans 13 amino acids. The germline V gene encodes CDR1 SGDLS and CDR2 YYNGEE. V was cut by 4 bases and J by 6 bases, with 14 bases left in between. The full variable domain, its missing parts supplied by reference TRBV9 and TRBJ2-7, is DSGVTQTPKHLITATGQRVTLRCSPRSGDLSVYWYQQSLDQGLQFLIQYYNGEERAKGNILERFSAQQFPDLHSELNLSSLELGDSALYFCASSPGTYVEQYFGPGTRLTVT.

This chain joins TRBV7-9 and TRBJ2-3, with a tentative D call TRBD1 (7 bases). This CDR3 spans 15 amino acids. Deletions cut 5 bases from V and 6 bases from J, with 18 bases between. Germline V CDR1 and CDR2: SEHNR, FQNEAQ (reference sequence). This chain's CDR3 is CASSPYRRGRDTQYF. Written as DNA, the CDR3 is TGTGCCAGCAGCCCCTATCGGAGGGGGCGCGATACGCAGTATTTT. The full variable domain, in which reference TRBV7-9 and TRBJ2-3 provide the parts outside the CDR3, is DTGVSQNPRHKITKRGQNVTFRCDPISEHNRLYWYRQTLGQGPEFLTYFQNEAQLEKSRLLSDRFSAERPKGSFSTLEIQRTEQGDSAMYLCASSPYRRGRDTQYFGPGTRLTVL.

This clone was picked up one time. The chain has TRBV30 and TRBJ2-1, with TRBD2 as a possible D gene (6 bases). Germline CDR1 GTSNPN, CDR2 SVGIG (reference sequence). The CDR3 runs to 11 residues. The CDR3 DNA is TGTGTCCGGAAACGGGAGAATGAGCAGTTCTTC. It specifies CVRKRENEQFF.

The chain uses TRBV11-1 and TRBJ2-7; D is uncertain. Germline lookup yields CDR1 SGHAT and CDR2 FQDESV (reference sequence). Trimming removed 5 bases from V and 0 bases from J, with 17 bases in between. This CDR3 has 16 amino acids. CDR3 nucleotides: TGTGCCAGCAGCACGGTAGTAGGAGCCGGCTCCTACGAGCAGTACTTC. Protein sequence: CASSTVVGAGSYEQYF.

This sequence joins TRBV5-1 and TRBJ2-3, with 7 bases aligning to TRBD1. The CDR3 consists of 16 residues. The V and J ends lost 3 bases and 4 bases, in that order; junction bases with no gene match: 11. Germline lookup yields CDR1 SGHRS and CDR2 YFSETQ. CDR3 in amino acids: CASSWERQGLADTQYF. CDR3 nucleotides: TGCGCCAGCAGCTGGGAAAGACAGGGTTTGGCAGATACGCAGTATTTT.

The chain combines TRBV28 with TRBJ1-2, with a tentative D call TRBD1 (5 bases). V was clipped by 5 bases and J by 8 bases, with 18 bases between them. The CDR3 sequence is 14 residues long. Germline loops: CDR1 MDHEN, CDR2 SYDVKM. The CDR3 protein is CASSPSGISGGYTF. The CDR3 DNA sequence: TGTGCCAGCAGTCCTTCAGGGATCTCGGGCGGCTACACCTTC.

In regard to this clone: Relative to the germline gene, one junction end is altered; a read error may explain this. V and J are TRBV2 and TRBJ2-7; 9 nucleotides line up with TRBD2. The CDR3 extends over 15 amino acids. Germline V CDR1 and CDR2: SNHLY, FYNNEI. The CDR3 region has the DNA TGTGCCAGCAGTGTTTCCGGGACTAGCTCCAACGAGCAGTACTTC. It is translated as CASSVSGTSSNEQYF.

The V and J genes are TRBV28 and TRBJ1-1; 7 bases line up with TRBD1. The CDR3 has 12 residues. Germline V CDR1 and CDR2: MDHEN, SYDVKM. The ends lost 5 bases at V and 11 bases at J; junction bases unmatched: 8. The CDR3 sequence: CASSTFDREAFF. Written as DNA, the CDR3 is TGTGCCAGCAGTACCTTCGACAGGGAGGCTTTCTTT.

CDR3: CASKKSNTEAFF. The CDR3 DNA is TGTGCCAGCAAAAAAAGCAACACTGAAGCTTTCTTT. This chain links TRBV2 with TRBJ1-1; no clear D gene. CDR3 length: 12 residues. Trimming stripped 7 bases from V and 2 bases from J, with 8 bases between. CDR1 SNHLY and CDR2 FYNNEI come from the germline V gene.

CDR3 coding DNA: TGTGCCAGCTCACCGGCCCAACAGGGGGCATCGGGGGGCTACACCTTC. It codes for CASSPAQQGASGGYTF. The chain couples TRBV18 to TRBJ1-2; 9 bases line up with TRBD1. The CDR3 length is 16 residues. Losses at the gene ends were 3 bases for V and 8 bases for J; bases not matched to a gene: 13. The V gene's germline CDR1 is KGHSH and CDR2 LQKENI. Using reference TRBV18 and TRBJ1-2 for the parts outside the CDR3, the full variable domain is NAGVMQNPRHLVRRRGQEARLRCSPMKGHSHVYWYRQLPEEGLKFMVYLQKENIIDESGMPKERFSAEFPKEGPSILRIQQVVRGDSAAYFCASSPAQQGASGGYTFGSGTRLTVV.

The chain uses TRBV18 and TRBJ2-3; 8 bases fit TRBD1. Trimming took 2 bases from V and 5 from J; bases not matched to a gene: 9. This CDR3 region has 16 residues. The V gene's germline CDR1 is KGHSH and CDR2 LQKENI. The CDR3: CASSPVNRTGLDTQYF. CDR3 nucleotide sequence: TGTGCCAGCTCACCAGTAAATAGGACAGGGCTAGATACGCAGTATTTT.

The chain carries TRBV7-2 and TRBJ2-3; 9 nucleotides line up with TRBD2. CDR1 is SGHTA and CDR2 is FQGNSA in the germline V gene. Trimming cost V 1 base and J 8 bases; bases outside gene matches: 1. This CDR3 comprises 13 residues. The CDR3 region is CASSLEAGGTQYF. The CDR3 nucleotides read TGTGCCAGCAGCTTAGAAGCGGGGGGTACGCAGTATTTT.

This chain uses TRBV6-1 with TRBJ1-4, with D uncertain. This CDR3 is 12 amino acids long. Per germline, CDR1 MNHNS and CDR2 SASEGT. Trimming removed 7 bases from V and 5 bases from J, with 8 bases in between. CDR3 in DNA: TGTGCCAGCACCGACACGAATGAAAAACTGTTTTTT. It is translated as CASTDTNEKLFF.

The J gene is TRBJ1-1, the V gene TRBV7-8, with D maybe TRBD1 (5 bases). The germline V gene has CDR1 SGHVS and CDR2 FQNEAQ. The CDR3 extends over 15 amino acids. The ends were cut back, 2 bases at V and 0 bases at J, with 10 bases in the middle. CDR3 loop: CASSLTWGVNTEAFF. The CDR3 DNA sequence: TGTGCCAGCAGCTTAACCTGGGGGGTGAACACTGAAGCTTTCTTT.

This clone was detected a few times. The rearrangement joins TRBV5-4 to TRBJ2-7; 8 bases align to TRBD2. Germline V gene sequence: CDR1 SGHNT, CDR2 YYREEE (reference sequence). The ends lost 4 bases at V and 3 bases at J; junction bases unmatched: 6. The CDR3 sequence is 14 residues long. The CDR3 coding sequence is TGTGCCAGCAGCCCCACTGGGACTAGCTACGAGCAGTACTTC. It codes for CASSPTGTSYEQYF. Looking up the rest from reference TRBV5-4 and TRBJ2-7 gives the full variable domain: ETGVTQSPTHLIKTRGQQVTLRCSSQSGHNTVSWYQQALGQGPQFIFQYYREEENGRGNFPPRFSGLQFPNYSSELNVNALELDDSALYLCASSPTGTSYEQYFGPGTRLTVT.

This clone came up once. The CDR3 protein is CASSRLSQGPFAGELFF. As DNA, the CDR3 is TGCGCCAGCAGCCGCCTAAGCCAGGGGCCTTTCGCCGGGGAGCTGTTTTTT. This sequence joins TRBV4-3 and TRBJ2-2; D possibly corresponds to TRBD1 (6 bases). The CDR3 sequence is 17 residues long. Per the germline V gene, CDR1 is LGHNA and CDR2 is YSLEER. V shed 4 bases and J shed 6 bases, with 21 bases lying between them.

The V and J genes are TRBV18 and TRBJ1-3; 8 bases map to TRBD1. Germline trimming cut 4 bases from V and 3 bases from J; bases unmatched to any gene: 2. The CDR3 loop spans 14 amino acids. Germline CDR1 KGHSH, CDR2 LQKENI. The DNA for the CDR3 is TGTGCCAGCTCACTGGGACAGGATGGAAACACCATATATTTT. Translating it yields CASSLGQDGNTIYF.

This sequence joins TRBV28 and TRBJ2-7; 11 bases are a match to TRBD1. With V trimmed by 1 base and J by 0 bases, 2 bases remained unmatched. Germline values: CDR1 MDHEN, CDR2 SYDVKM. The CDR3 has 16 residues. CDR3 sequence (DNA): TGTGCCAGCAGTTTATTGGGGACAGGGGGCTCCTACGAGCAGTACTTC. Protein product: CASSLLGTGGSYEQYF.

This clone was seen more than once but under ten times. This chain links TRBV2 with TRBJ2-7, with TRBD2 identical over 7 bases. This CDR3 is 16 amino acids long. The trim removed 3 bases at V and 1 base at J, leaving 9 bases unmatched. CDR1 is SNHLY, CDR2 FYNNEI, per germline. CDR3 protein: CASSEVSGGKSYEQYF. Here the CDR3 DNA reads TGTGCCAGCAGTGAGGTCTCGGGAGGCAAATCCTACGAGCAGTACTTC.